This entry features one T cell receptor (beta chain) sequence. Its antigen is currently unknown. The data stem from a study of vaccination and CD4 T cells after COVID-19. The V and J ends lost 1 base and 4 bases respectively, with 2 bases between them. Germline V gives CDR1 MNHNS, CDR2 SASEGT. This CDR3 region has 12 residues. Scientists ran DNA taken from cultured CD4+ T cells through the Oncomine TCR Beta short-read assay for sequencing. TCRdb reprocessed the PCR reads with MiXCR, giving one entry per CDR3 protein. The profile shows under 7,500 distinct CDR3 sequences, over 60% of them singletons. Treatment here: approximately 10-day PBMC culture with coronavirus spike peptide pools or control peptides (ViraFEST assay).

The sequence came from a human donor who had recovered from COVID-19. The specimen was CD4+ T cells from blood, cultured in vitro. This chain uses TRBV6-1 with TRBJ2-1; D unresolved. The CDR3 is CASSEEYNEQFF. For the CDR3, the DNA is TGTGCCAGCAGTGAAGAATACAATGAGCAGTTCTTC.